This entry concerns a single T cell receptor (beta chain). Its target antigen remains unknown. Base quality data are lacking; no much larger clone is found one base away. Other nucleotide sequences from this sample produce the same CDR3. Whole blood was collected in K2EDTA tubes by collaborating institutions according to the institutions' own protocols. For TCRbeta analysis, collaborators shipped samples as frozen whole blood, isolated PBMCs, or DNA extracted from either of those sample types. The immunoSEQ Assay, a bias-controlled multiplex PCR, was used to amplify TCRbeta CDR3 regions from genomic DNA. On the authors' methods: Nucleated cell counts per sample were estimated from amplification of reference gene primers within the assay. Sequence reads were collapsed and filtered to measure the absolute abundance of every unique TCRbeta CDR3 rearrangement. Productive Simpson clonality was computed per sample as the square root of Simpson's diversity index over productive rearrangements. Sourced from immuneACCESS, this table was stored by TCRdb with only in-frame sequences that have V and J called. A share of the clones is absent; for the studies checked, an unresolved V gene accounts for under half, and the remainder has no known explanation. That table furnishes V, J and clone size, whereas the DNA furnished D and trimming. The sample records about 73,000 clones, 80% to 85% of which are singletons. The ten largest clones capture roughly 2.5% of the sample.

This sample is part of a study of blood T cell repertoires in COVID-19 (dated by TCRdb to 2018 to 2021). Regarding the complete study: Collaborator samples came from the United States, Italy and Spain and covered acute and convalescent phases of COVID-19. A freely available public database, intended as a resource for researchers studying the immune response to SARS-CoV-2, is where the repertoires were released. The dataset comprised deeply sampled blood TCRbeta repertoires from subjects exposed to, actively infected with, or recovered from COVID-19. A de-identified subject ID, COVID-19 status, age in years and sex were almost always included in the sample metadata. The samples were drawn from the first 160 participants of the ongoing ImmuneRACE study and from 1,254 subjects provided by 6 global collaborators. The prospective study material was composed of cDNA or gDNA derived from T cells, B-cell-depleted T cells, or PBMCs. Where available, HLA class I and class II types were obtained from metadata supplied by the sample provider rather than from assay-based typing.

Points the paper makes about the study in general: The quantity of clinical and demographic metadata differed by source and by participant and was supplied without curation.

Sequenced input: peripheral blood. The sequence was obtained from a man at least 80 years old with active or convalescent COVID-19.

For the CDR3, the sequence is CASSQQGNEQFF. The nucleotides read TGTGCCAGCTCACAACAGGGGAATGAGCAGTTCTTC. Here the chain combines TRBV18 and TRBJ2-1; TRBD1 agrees with 7 junctional bases. V loses 4 bases at its end and J loses 7 bases; junction bases beyond the gene matches: 1. CDR1 and CDR2 are drawn from the germline V gene: KGHSH, LQKENI. Its CDR3 holds 12 amino acids, cysteine through phenylalanine. Only the CDR3 region is kept as DNA, spanning 36 bases read in frame from base 1.